The clone carrying this TCR beta chain was counted once. This sample stems from a study of T cell responses to AZD1222 COVID-19 vaccine. The CDR3 extends over 13 amino acids. CDR1 is SNHLY, CDR2 FYNNEI, per germline. V shed 2 bases and J shed 14 bases, with 16 bases lying between them. Clones were read by immunoSEQ multiplex PCR, and TCRdb kept only the in-frame ones, dropping some. Of about 93,000 clones listed, roughly nine tenths are singletons. V usage is TRBV2 and J usage is TRBJ2-1, with D perhaps TRBD1 (6 bases). The receptor's source is an adult who received the AZD1222 COVID-19 vaccine. The sample in question was peripheral blood, obtained 28 days after the second AZD1222 dose. The CDR3 bases are TGTGCCAGCAGTGAAACTCCACAGGGTTGGGAGTTCTTC. Encoded protein: CASSETPQGWEFF.